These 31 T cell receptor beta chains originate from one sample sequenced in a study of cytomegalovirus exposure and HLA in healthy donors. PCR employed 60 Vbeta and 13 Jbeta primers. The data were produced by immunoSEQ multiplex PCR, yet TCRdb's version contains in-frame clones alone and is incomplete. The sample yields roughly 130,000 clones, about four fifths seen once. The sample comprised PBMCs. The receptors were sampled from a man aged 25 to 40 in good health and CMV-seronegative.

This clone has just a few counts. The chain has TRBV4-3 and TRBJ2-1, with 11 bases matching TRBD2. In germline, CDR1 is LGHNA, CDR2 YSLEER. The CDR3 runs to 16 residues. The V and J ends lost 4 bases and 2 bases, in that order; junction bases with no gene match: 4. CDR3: CASSRILAGAYNEQFF. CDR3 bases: TGCGCCAGCAGCCGCATACTAGCGGGGGCCTACAATGAGCAGTTCTTC.

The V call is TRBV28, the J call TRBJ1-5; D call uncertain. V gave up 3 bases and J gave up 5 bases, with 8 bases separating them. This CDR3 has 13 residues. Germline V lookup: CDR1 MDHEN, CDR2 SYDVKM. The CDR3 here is CASSLWEDQPQHF. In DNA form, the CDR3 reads TGTGCCAGCAGTTTGTGGGAGGATCAGCCCCAGCATTTT.

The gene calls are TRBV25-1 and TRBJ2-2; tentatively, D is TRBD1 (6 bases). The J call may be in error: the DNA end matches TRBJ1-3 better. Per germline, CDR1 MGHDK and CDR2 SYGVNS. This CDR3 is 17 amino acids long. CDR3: CASSELLGRGSGNTIYF. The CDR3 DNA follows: TGTGCCAGCAGTGAACTTCTCGGCAGGGGCTCTGGAAACACCATATATTTT.

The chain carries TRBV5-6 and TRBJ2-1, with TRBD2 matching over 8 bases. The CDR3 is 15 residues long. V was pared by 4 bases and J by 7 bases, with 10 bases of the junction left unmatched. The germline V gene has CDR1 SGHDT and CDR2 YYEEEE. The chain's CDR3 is CASSPRGGLMNEQFF. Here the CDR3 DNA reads TGTGCCAGCAGCCCCCGGGGGGGCCTTATGAATGAGCAGTTCTTC.

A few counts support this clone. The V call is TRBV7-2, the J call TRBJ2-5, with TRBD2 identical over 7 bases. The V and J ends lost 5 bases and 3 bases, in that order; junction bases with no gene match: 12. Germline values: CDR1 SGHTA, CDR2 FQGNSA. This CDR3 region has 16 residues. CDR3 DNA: TGTGCCAGCAGCCGTCCTTGGCGGGAGACTAAAGAGACCCAGTACTTC. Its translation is CASSRPWRETKETQYF. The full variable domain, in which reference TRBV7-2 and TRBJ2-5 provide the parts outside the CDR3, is GAGVSQSPSNKVTEKGKDVELRCDPISGHTALYWYRQSLGQGLEFLIYFQGNSAPDKSGLPSDRFSAERTGGSVSTLTIQRTQQEDSAVYLCASSRPWRETKETQYFGPGTRLLVL.

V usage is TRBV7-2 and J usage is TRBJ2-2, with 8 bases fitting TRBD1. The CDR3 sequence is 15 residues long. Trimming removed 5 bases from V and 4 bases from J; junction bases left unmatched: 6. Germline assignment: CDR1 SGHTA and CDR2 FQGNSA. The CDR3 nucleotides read TGTGCCAGCAGCATACAGGGGGTTGGCACCGGGGAGCTGTTTTTT. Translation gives CASSIQGVGTGELFF.

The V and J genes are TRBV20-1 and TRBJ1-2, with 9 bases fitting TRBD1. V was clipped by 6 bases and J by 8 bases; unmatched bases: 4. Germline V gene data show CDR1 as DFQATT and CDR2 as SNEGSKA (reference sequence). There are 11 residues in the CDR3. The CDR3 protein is CSAGDRDGYTF. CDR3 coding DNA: TGCAGTGCCGGGGACAGGGACGGCTACACCTTC.

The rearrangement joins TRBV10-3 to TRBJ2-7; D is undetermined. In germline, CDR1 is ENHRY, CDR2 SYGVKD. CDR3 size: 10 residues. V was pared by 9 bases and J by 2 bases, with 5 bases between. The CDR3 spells CAMRTYEQYF. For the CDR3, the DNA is TGTGCCATGAGGACCTACGAGCAGTACTTC.

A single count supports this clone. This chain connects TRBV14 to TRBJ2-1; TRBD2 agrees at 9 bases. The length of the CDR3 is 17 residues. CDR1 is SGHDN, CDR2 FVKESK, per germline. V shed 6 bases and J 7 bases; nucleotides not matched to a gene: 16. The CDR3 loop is CASSQLSGIAGVNEQFF. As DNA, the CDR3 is TGTGCCAGCAGTCAATTGTCCGGAATAGCGGGGGTTAATGAGCAGTTCTTC.

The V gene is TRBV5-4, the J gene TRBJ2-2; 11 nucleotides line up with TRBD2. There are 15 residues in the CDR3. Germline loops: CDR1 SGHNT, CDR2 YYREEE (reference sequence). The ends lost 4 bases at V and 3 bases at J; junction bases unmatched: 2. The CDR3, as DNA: TGTGCCAGCAGCCCGGGACTAGCGGACACCGGGGAGCTGTTTTTT. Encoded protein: CASSPGLADTGELFF. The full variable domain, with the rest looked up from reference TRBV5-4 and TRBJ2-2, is ETGVTQSPTHLIKTRGQQVTLRCSSQSGHNTVSWYQQALGQGPQFIFQYYREEENGRGNFPPRFSGLQFPNYSSELNVNALELDDSALYLCASSPGLADTGELFFGEGSRLTVL.

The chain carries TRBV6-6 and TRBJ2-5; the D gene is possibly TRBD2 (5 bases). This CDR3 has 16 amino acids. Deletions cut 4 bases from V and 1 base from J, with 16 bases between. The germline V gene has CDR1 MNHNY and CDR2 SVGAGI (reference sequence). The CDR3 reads CASSSLPWTLQETQYF. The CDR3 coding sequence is TGTGCCAGCAGTTCCCTTCCCTGGACTCTCCAAGAGACCCAGTACTTC.

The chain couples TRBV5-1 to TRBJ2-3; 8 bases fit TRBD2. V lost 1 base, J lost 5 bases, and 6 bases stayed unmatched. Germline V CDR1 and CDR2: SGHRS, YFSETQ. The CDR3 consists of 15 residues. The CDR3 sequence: CASSLQGLGRDTQYF. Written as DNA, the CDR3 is TGCGCCAGCAGCTTGCAGGGACTAGGAAGAGATACGCAGTATTTT.

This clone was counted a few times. In DNA form, the CDR3 reads TGTGCCAGCTCACCGGGGACAGGGGGGATCTACGAGCAGTACTTC. It yields the protein CASSPGTGGIYEQYF. The chain couples TRBV18 to TRBJ2-7; 11 bases map to TRBD1. Germline V gene sequence: CDR1 KGHSH, CDR2 LQKENI. V lost 3 bases and J lost 3; bases outside the gene matches: 4. This CDR3 comprises 15 residues.

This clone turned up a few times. CDR3 sequence (DNA): TGTGCCAGCAGTCCTCGGACAGACCCCTTGTACTTC. This translates into CASSPRTDPLYF. The V gene is TRBV28, the J gene TRBJ2-5, with TRBD1 as a possible D gene (6 bases). There are 12 residues in the CDR3. Germline lookup yields CDR1 MDHEN and CDR2 SYDVKM. V was clipped by 5 bases and J by 13 bases, with 17 bases between them.

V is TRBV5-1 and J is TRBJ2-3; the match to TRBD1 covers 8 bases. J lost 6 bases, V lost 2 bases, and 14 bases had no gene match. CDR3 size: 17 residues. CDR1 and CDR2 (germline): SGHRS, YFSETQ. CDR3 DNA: TGCGCCAGCAGCTTTCCCCGGACAGGGCTCGGGGAGGATACGCAGTATTTT. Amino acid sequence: CASSFPRTGLGEDTQYF.

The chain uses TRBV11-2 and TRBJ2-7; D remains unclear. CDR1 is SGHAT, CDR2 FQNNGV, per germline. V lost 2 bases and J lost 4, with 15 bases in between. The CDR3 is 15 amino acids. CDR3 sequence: CASSLSAGLPYEQYF. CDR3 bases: TGTGCCAGCAGCTTATCCGCAGGCCTCCCTTACGAGCAGTACTTC. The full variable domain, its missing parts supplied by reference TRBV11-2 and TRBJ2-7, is EAGVAQSPRYKIIEKRQSVAFWCNPISGHATLYWYQQILGQGPKLLIQFQNNGVVDDSQLPKDRFSAERLKGVDSTLKIQPAKLEDSAVYLCASSLSAGLPYEQYFGPGTRLTVT.

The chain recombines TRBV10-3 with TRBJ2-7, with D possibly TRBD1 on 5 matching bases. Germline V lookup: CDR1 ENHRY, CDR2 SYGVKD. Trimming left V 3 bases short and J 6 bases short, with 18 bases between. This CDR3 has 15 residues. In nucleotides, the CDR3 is TGTGCCATCAGTGATTCCACCACTGGACACCTCGAGCAGTACTTC. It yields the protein CAISDSTTGHLEQYF.

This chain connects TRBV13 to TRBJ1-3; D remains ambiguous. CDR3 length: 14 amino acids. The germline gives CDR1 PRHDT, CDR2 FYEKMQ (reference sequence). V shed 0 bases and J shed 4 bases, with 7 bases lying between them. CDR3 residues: CASSLGSVGNTIYF. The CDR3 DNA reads TGTGCCAGCAGCTTAGGGTCGGTCGGAAACACCATATATTTT.

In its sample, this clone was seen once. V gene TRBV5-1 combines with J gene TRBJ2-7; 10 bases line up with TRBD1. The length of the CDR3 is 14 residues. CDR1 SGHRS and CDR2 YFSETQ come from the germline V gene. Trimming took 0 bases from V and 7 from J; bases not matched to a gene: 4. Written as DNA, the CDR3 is TGCGCCAGCAGCTTGGTAGGACAGGGGGGGGAGCAGTACTTC. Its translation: CASSLVGQGGEQYF.

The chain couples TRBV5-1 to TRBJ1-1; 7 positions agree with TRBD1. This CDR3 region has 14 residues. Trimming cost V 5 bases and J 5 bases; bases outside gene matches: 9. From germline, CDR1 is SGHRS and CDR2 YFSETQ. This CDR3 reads CASSPAPGGTEAFF. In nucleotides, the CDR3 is TGCGCCAGCAGTCCGGCCCCAGGGGGGACTGAAGCTTTCTTT.

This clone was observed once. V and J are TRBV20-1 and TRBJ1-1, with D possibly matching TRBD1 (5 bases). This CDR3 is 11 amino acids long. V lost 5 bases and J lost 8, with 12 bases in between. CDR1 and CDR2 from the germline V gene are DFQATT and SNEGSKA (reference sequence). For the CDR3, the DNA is TGCAGTGCTCTGGGAGGGGAAGAAGCTTTCTTT. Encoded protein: CSALGGEEAFF.

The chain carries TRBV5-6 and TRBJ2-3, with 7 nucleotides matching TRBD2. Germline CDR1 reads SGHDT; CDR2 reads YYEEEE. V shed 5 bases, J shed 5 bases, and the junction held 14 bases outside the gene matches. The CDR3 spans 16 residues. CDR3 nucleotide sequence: TGTGCCAGCAGTTGGAACGGACTAGAGTTGATAGATACGCAGTATTTT. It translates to CASSWNGLELIDTQYF.

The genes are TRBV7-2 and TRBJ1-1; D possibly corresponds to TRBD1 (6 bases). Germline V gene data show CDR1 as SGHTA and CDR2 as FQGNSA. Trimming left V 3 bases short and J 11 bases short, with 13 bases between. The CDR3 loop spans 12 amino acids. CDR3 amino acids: CASSFGGLGAFF. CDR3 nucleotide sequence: TGTGCCAGCAGCTTCGGGGGGCTTGGCGCTTTCTTT.

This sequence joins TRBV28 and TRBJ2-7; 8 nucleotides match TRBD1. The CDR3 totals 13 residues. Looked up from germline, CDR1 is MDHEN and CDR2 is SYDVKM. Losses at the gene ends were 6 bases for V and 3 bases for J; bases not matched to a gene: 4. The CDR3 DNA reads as TGTGCCAGCAGCATCAGGGGGCACTACGAGCAGTACTTC. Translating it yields CASSIRGHYEQYF.

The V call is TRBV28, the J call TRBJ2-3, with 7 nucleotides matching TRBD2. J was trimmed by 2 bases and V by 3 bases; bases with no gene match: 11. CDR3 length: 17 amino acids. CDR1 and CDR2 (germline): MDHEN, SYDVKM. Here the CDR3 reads CASSFPLGGGPTDTQYF. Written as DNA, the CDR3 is TGTGCCAGCAGTTTCCCTTTGGGGGGAGGGCCCACAGATACGCAGTATTTT. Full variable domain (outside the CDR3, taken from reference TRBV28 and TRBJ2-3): DVKVTQSSRYLVKRTGEKVFLECVQDMDHENMFWYRQDPGLGLRLIYFSYDVKMKEKGDIPEGYSVSREKKERFSLILESASTNQTSMYLCASSFPLGGGPTDTQYFGPGTRLTVL.

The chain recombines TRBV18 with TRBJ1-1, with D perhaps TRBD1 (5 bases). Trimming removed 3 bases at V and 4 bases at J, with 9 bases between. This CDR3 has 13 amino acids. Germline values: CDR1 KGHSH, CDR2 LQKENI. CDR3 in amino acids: CASSPFGATEAFF. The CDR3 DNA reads TGTGCCAGCTCACCGTTTGGGGCCACTGAAGCTTTCTTT.

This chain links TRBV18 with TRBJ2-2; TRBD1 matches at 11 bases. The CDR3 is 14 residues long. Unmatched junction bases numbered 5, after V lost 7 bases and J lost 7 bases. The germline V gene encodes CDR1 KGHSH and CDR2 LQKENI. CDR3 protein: CASWRTGGNGELFF. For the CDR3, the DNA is TGTGCCAGCTGGAGGACAGGGGGCAACGGGGAGCTGTTTTTT.

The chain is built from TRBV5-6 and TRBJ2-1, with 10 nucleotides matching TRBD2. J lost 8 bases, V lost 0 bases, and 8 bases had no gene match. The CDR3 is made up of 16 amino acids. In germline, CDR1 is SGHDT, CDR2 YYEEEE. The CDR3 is CASSLGLAGVVDEQFF. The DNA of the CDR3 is TGTGCCAGCAGCTTGGGGCTAGCGGGAGTTGTGGATGAGCAGTTCTTC.

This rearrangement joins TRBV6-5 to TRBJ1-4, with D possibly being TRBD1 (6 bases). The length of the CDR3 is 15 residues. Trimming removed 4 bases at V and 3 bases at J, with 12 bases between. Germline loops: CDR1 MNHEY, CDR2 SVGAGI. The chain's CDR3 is CASSFDRRANEKLFF. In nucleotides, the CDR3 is TGTGCCAGCAGTTTCGACAGGCGGGCTAATGAAAAACTGTTTTTT.

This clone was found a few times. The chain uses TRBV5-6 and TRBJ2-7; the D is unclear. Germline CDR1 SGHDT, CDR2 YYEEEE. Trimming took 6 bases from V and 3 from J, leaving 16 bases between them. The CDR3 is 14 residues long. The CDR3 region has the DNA TGTGCCAGCACCCGACTCACCCGATTCTACGAGCAGTACTTC. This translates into CASTRLTRFYEQYF.

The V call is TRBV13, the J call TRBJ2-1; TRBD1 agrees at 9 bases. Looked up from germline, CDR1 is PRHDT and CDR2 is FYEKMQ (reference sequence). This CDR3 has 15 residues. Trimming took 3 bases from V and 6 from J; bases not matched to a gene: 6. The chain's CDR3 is CASSLGQGFGNEQFF. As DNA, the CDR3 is TGTGCCAGCAGCTTGGGACAGGGCTTCGGCAATGAGCAGTTCTTC.